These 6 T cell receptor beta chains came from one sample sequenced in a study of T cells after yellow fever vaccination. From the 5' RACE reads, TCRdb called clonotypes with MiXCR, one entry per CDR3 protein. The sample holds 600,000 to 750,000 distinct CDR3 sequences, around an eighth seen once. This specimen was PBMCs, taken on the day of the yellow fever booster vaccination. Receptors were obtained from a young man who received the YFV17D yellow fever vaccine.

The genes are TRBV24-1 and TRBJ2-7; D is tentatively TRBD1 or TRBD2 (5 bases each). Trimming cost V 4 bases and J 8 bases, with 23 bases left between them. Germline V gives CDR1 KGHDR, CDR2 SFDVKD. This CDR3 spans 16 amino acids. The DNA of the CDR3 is TGTGCCACCAGTGAGCCGCCGGGACGCCAACGGTGGAAGCAGTACTTC. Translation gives CATSEPPGRQRWKQYF.

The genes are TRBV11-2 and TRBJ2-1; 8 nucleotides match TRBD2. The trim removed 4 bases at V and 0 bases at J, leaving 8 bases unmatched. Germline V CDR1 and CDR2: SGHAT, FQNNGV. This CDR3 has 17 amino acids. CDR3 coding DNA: TGTGCCAGCAGCTCCTATAGCGGGACTAGCTCCTACAATGAGCAGTTCTTC. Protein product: CASSSYSGTSSYNEQFF.

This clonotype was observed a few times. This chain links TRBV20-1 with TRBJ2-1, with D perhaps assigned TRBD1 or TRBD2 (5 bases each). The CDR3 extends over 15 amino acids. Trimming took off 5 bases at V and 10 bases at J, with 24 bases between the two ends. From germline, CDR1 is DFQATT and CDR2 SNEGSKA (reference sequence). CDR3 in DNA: TGCAGTGCTCAAAGAGATGGGCGGGCCCAGGGAGAGCAGTTCTTC. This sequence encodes CSAQRDGRAQGEQFF.

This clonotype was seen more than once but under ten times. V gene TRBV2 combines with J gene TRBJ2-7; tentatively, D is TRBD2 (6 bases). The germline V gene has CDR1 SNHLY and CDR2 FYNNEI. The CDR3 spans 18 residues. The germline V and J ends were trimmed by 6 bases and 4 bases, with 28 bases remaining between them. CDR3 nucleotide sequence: TGTGCCAGCAGCCAGACCTTCGCCAATGCGGGGTTGGGGTACGAGCAGTACTTC. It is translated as CASSQTFANAGLGYEQYF. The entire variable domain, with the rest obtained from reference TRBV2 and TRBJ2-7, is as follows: EPEVTQTPSHQVTQMGQEVILRCVPISNHLYFYWYRQILGQKVEFLVSFYNNEISEKSEIFDDQFSVERPDGSNFTLKIRSTKLEDSAMYFCASSQTFANAGLGYEQYFGPGTRLTVT.

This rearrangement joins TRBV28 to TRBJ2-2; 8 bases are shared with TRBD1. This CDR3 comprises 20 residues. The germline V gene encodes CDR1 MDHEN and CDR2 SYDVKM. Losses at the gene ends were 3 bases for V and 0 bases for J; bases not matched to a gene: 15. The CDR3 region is CASSFYRGQVSFANTGELFF. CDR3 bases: TGTGCCAGCAGTTTTTATAGGGGACAGGTTTCTTTCGCGAACACCGGGGAGCTGTTTTTT.

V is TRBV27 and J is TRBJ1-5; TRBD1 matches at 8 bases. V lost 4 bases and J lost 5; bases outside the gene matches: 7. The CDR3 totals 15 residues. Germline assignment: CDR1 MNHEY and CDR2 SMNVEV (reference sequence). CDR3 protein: CASSSRTGFDQPQHF. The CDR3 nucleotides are TGTGCCAGCAGTTCCAGGACAGGGTTCGATCAGCCCCAGCATTTT.